One and the same sample provided the 27 T cell receptor beta chains below, sequenced in a study of tumor-infiltrating lymphocytes in primary liver carcinoma. Researchers generated TCR beta cDNA from approximately 500 ng of total RNA, relying on a constant-region primer. Generation of the TCR beta libraries relied on three nested multiplex PCR rounds using slightly modified ARM-PCR. TRBV1-TRBV30 forward primers paired with a C-beta reverse primer were used in the first two PCR rounds, which ran about 11 cycles each. TCRdb passed the multiplex PCR reads through MiXCR, listing each CDR3 protein once. The sample has some 200,000 distinct CDR3 sequences; about two thirds are singletons. Extraction also yielded germline DNA, while blood RNA was obtained from unsorted whole blood. The specimen sequenced was peripheral blood. The receptor source for this set is a woman aged 55-69 years with primary liver carcinoma and hepatitis B virus infection.

On this clonotype itself: A read error may account for a junction end that differs from germline. V and J are TRBV10-3 and TRBJ2-3; D possibly corresponds to TRBD2 (6 bases). Germline V gives CDR1 ENHRY, CDR2 SYGVKD. The CDR3 is 18 amino acids. The CDR3 DNA follows: TGTGCCATCAGCGCCGGGCTAACGGGAGAGGGTAGCATAGATACGCAGTATTTT. Its translation: CAISAGLTGEGSIDTQYF.

A note on this clonotype: Mismatch with germline at one junction end may stem from a read error. The chain recombines TRBV4-2 with TRBJ2-7; 9 nucleotides line up with TRBD1. The germline V gene encodes CDR1 LGHNA and CDR2 YNFKEQ. CDR3 length: 14 residues. In DNA form, the CDR3 reads TGTACCAGCAGCCAGGGACAGGGAGATTACGAGCAGTACTTC. Translation: CTSSQGQGDYEQYF.

This clonotype showed up many times. This chain uses TRBV4-1 with TRBJ1-6; D is undetermined. Trimming took 0 bases from V and 10 from J, leaving 19 bases between them. Looked up from germline, CDR1 is MGHRA and CDR2 is YSYEKL. This CDR3 region has 17 residues. The CDR3 nucleotides are TGCGCCAGCAGCCAAGATTTTTTACGGGGTAGGAACTCACCCCTCCACTTT. Protein: CASSQDFLRGRNSPLHF.

As to this clonotype: A much larger clone lies a single base off, so this may be a read error. The J gene is TRBJ1-1, the V gene TRBV5-5; D gene ambiguous. The CDR3 is 13 amino acids. CDR1 and CDR2 (germline): SGHKS, YYEKEE (reference sequence). With 6 bases removed from V and 2 bases from J, the gap between germline ends came to 11 bases. CDR3 DNA: TGTGCCAGCATAACTCCCGCCAACACTGAAGCTTTCTTT. Protein sequence: CASITPANTEAFF.

On this clonotype: A read error may produce the germline difference seen at one junction end. The V and J genes are TRBV11-2 and TRBJ2-1; no clear D gene. The germline V gene encodes CDR1 SGHAT and CDR2 FQNNGV. The CDR3 is made up of 15 amino acids. The CDR3 protein is CASSLETSLYYEHFF. The CDR3 DNA reads as TGTGCCAGCAGCTTAGAAACCAGTCTTTACTATGAGCACTTCTTC. The full variable domain, with the rest looked up from reference TRBV11-2 and TRBJ2-1, is EAGVAQSPRYKIIEKRQSVAFWCNPISGHATLYWYQQILGQGPKLLIQFQNNGVVDDSQLPKDRFSAERLKGVDSTLKIQPAKLEDSAVYLCASSLETSLYYEHFFGPGTRLTVL.

This clonotype was detected a few times. Being one base from a much bigger clone, this may be a read error. The V gene is TRBV6-6, the J gene TRBJ2-2; the D is unclear. This CDR3 contains 14 residues. From germline, CDR1 is MNHNY and CDR2 SVGAGI (reference sequence). In nucleotides, the CDR3 is TGTGACAGCAGGAACACTGGAAACACCGGGGAGCTGTTTTTT. It encodes CDSRNTGNTGELFF.

Comments on this clonotype: This may come from a read error, since a much larger clone is one base off. The chain employs TRBV6-5 and TRBJ1-1; D gene unclear. V lost 6 bases and J lost 9, with 17 bases in between. Germline V gives CDR1 MNHEY, CDR2 SVGAGI. This CDR3 region has 13 residues. DNA for the CDR3: TGTGCCAGCAGCCCCTCGATAGGTATTAAAGCTTTCTTT. Amino acids: CASSPSIGIKAFF.

This clonotype is categorized as medium-sized. J is TRBJ1-1 and V is TRBV29-1; no firm D call. Germline assignment: CDR1 SQVTM and CDR2 ANQGSEA. V lost 4 bases and J 4 bases, leaving 13 bases between the germline ends. CDR3 length: 13 residues. DNA for the CDR3: TGCAGCGTTGCGGCCCTAGCGGCCACTGAAGCTTTCTTT. Protein product: CSVAALAATEAFF.

A remark on this clonotype: This clone may be a read error of a much larger clone one base away. V gene TRBV4-2 combines with J gene TRBJ1-2; 8 bases align to TRBD1. This CDR3 spans 13 amino acids. Germline V gene sequence: CDR1 LGHNA, CDR2 YNFKEQ. The CDR3 loop is CASNQGTGDGYTF. Written as DNA, the CDR3 is TGTGCCAGCAACCAAGGGACAGGTGATGGCTACACCTTC.

The V gene is TRBV1, the J gene TRBJ2-7; the DNA was not used to check the table's D call, TRBD1. TRBV1 is reported as a pseudogene. This CDR3 has 16 residues. This CDR3 reads CTSSQERDNWTSEQYF. The CDR3 DNA is TGCACCAGCAGCCAAGAAAGGGACAACTGGACCTCCGAGCAGTACTTC.

In the case of this clonotype: This likely comes from a read error, as the CDR3 has no conserved phenylalanine or tryptophan at its end. Because the CDR3's place on the DNA is in doubt, the DNA is left out and the CDR3 is given as listed by TCRdb. The chain employs TRBV5-1 and TRBJ2-7; the table's TRBD2 call for D was not verified on the DNA. In germline, CDR1 is SGHRS, CDR2 YFSETQ. Both ends counted, the CDR3 spans 14 residues. The CDR3 here is CASSTSGREYEQYS.

Turning to this clonotype: At one end the junction does not follow the germline gene, possibly because of a read error. CDR3 residues: CASSLGGANYKQYF. The CDR3 nucleotides read TGTGCCAGCAGCTTAGGGGGGGCCAACTACAAGCAGTACTTC. The chain recombines TRBV5-5 with TRBJ2-7; possibly TRBD2 for D (7 bases). The CDR3 length is 14 residues. CDR1 and CDR2 from the germline V gene are SGHKS and YYEKEE (reference sequence).

The chain uses TRBV28 and TRBJ2-7, with D possibly being TRBD2 (6 bases). In germline, CDR1 is MDHEN, CDR2 SYDVKM. V lost 11 bases and J 2 bases, leaving 22 bases between the germline ends. The CDR3 contains 15 residues. The CDR3 reads CAVPGTRRRAYEQYF. CDR3 DNA sequence: TGTGCCGTCCCCGGGACTCGTCGTAGGGCCTACGAGCAGTACTTC.

This clonotype was seen many times. The chain couples TRBV11-3 to TRBJ2-5; TRBD1 matches at 9 bases. The length of the CDR3 is 15 residues. In germline, CDR1 is SGHNT, CDR2 YENEEA. V dropped 2 bases and J dropped 4; count of bases not matched to a gene: 5. The CDR3 here is CASSLHRGLGETQYF. The CDR3 DNA follows: TGTGCCAGCAGCTTACACAGGGGGCTGGGAGAGACCCAGTACTTC.

Comments on this clonotype: One end of the junction is discordant with germline, which a read error may explain. J is TRBJ1-5 and V is TRBV28; D is undetermined. This CDR3 contains 15 residues. Germline loops: CDR1 MDHEN, CDR2 SYDVKM. The CDR3 loop reads CASIFSDYSIQPQHF. In nucleotides, the CDR3 is TGTGCCAGCATCTTCAGTGACTATAGCATTCAGCCCCAGCATTTT.

Note on this clonotype: A read error is possible here, since a much larger clone lies one base away. The chain carries TRBV29-1 and TRBJ2-1, with 7 bases lining up with TRBD2. There are 14 residues in the CDR3. Germline assignment: CDR1 SQVTM and CDR2 ANQGSEA. The CDR3 spells CSVVAGRSYNEHFF. CDR3 DNA: TGCAGCGTTGTAGCGGGCCGCTCCTACAATGAGCACTTCTTC.

Turning to this clonotype: Its ends do not fully match the called genes, so a read error is possible. The rearrangement joins TRBV11-3 to TRBJ2-1, with D maybe TRBD2 (7 bases). Germline lookup yields CDR1 SGHNT and CDR2 YENEEA. The CDR3 totals 14 residues. The CDR3 sequence is CAISLGGARNEQFF. The CDR3 DNA reads TGTGCCATCAGCTTAGGGGGGGCGCGGAATGAGCAGTTCTTC.

In regard to this clonotype: It may be a read error: a sequence one base away is much more abundant. The V and J genes are TRBV28 and TRBJ2-7; perhaps TRBD1 as D (6 bases). Trimming removed 10 bases at V and 7 bases at J, with 23 bases between. The CDR3 covers 14 residues. Germline V gene data show CDR1 as MDHEN and CDR2 as SYDVKM. CDR3 in amino acids: CANLNTPPRGEQYF. In DNA form, the CDR3 reads TGTGCCAACCTCAATACCCCACCCAGGGGAGAGCAGTACTTC.

J is TRBJ1-4 and V is TRBV4-2; D perhaps matches TRBD1 (5 bases). CDR1 is LGHNA, CDR2 YNFKEQ, per germline. CDR3 length: 18 residues. The CDR3 sequence is CNSSQDSSRANEYEKLFF. CDR3 DNA: TGTAACAGCAGCCAAGATTCCTCCAGGGCAAATGAGTATGAAAAACTGTTTTTT.

A remark on this clonotype: The junction departs from the called germline gene at one end, perhaps through a read error. CDR3 sequence (DNA): TGTGCCGGCAGCTTAACCCACGGACAGGAGTACAGGAGTGAGCAGTTCTTC. Residues: CAGSLTHGQEYRSEQFF. This rearrangement joins TRBV11-2 to TRBJ2-1; 7 bases are shared with TRBD1. There are 17 residues in the CDR3. CDR1 and CDR2 from the germline V gene are SGHAT and FQNNGV.

The rearrangement uses TRBV5-1 and TRBJ1-1; TRBD1 might be the D (5 bases). In germline, CDR1 is SGHRS, CDR2 YFSETQ. The ends were cut back, 8 bases at V and 3 bases at J, with 23 bases in the middle. The length of the CDR3 is 16 residues. The CDR3 region is CASRLGTLITDTEAFF. The CDR3 DNA reads as TGCGCCAGTCGTCTGGGGACCCTTATTACGGACACTGAAGCTTTCTTT.

The chain links TRBV11-2 to TRBJ2-3; 7 nucleotides agree with TRBD2. The CDR3 has 15 residues. Germline-derived CDR1 and CDR2 are SGHAT and FQNNGV. The junction had 17 bases not matched to a gene; V was cut back by 5 bases and J by 12 bases. In DNA, the CDR3 is TGTGCCAGCAGCCCTGGACTAGTGGGCCCAGATGCACAGTATTTT. Translated, it gives CASSPGLVGPDAQYF.

About this clonotype itself: A much larger clone differs by one base, so this may be a read error. The chain recombines TRBV12-3 or TRBV12-4 with TRBJ2-3; 9 bases agree with TRBD2. The CDR3 length is 15 residues. Trimming took 9 bases from V and 5 from J; bases not matched to a gene: 12. The CDR3 spells CARFMALAGIDTQYF. In nucleotides, the CDR3 is TGTGCCAGATTCATGGCCCTAGCGGGAATAGATACGCAGTATTTT.

In regard to this clonotype: One end of the junction fails to match germline, which may point to a read error. This chain connects TRBV12-3 or TRBV12-4 to TRBJ2-7; TRBD2 agrees at 11 bases. CDR3 length equals 13 residues. The CDR3 loop is CASRRSGRDERYF. The CDR3 DNA is TGTGCCAGCAGGCGTAGCGGGAGGGACGAGCGGTACTTC.

In the case of this clonotype: The conserved final phenylalanine or tryptophan is absent from the CDR3, which likely points to a read error. This chain's CDR3 is CASSLVQSNTEAFL. The CDR3 nucleotides read TGTGCCAGCAGTTTAGTGCAGAGTAACACTGAAGCTTTCTTA. The chain has TRBV12-3 or TRBV12-4 and TRBJ1-1; D not certain. The CDR3 is made up of 14 amino acids. V was shortened by 1 base and J by 2 bases, with 8 bases between the two germline ends.

Concerning this clonotype: Sequence at one end of the junction differs from germline and may be a read error. The chain couples TRBV12-3 or TRBV12-4 to TRBJ2-7; 9 nucleotides line up with TRBD1. The CDR3 contains 16 residues. The CDR3 reads CASSFSGTGKSYEQCF. CDR3 nucleotides: TGTGCCAGCAGCTTTTCCGGGACAGGGAAATCATACGAGCAGTGCTTC.

The rearrangement joins TRBV28 to TRBJ1-4; tentatively, D is TRBD1 (5 bases). Per germline, CDR1 MDHEN and CDR2 SYDVKM. The CDR3 has 13 residues. V lost 2 bases to trimming and J lost 5 bases, with 6 bases between them. In DNA, the CDR3 is TGTGCCAGCAGTTTAAGACAGAATGAAAAACTGTTTTTT. Its translation is CASSLRQNEKLFF.